Below are 14 T cell receptor beta chains sequenced from a single sample in a study of T-cell memory formation after mild COVID-19. MiXCR, run by TCRdb on the 5' RACE reads, gives a single entry per CDR3 protein. Here the sample spans about 68,000 distinct CDR3 sequences, 15% to 20% being singletons. Sequences were obtained from PBMCs or a T cell subset sorted from them (not recorded which). The receptors here all came from an adult woman who had mild COVID-19 (a few samples of this study predate the infection). Cell type and time point are not known.

This clonotype showed up just a few times. This rearrangement joins TRBV5-1 to TRBJ2-3, with 13 bases lining up with TRBD2. The V gene's germline CDR1 is SGHRS and CDR2 YFSETQ. The CDR3 sequence is 17 residues long. J was trimmed by 4 bases and V by 2 bases; bases with no gene match: 7. The CDR3 here is CASSLRTSGRVSDTQYF. For the CDR3, the DNA is TGCGCCAGCAGCTTACGGACTAGCGGGAGAGTTTCAGATACGCAGTATTTT.

The genes are TRBV5-5 and TRBJ2-7; D unclear. Germline V gives CDR1 SGHKS, CDR2 YYEKEE (reference sequence). CDR3 length: 13 amino acids. Trimming stripped 2 bases from V and 4 bases from J, with 10 bases between. CDR3 DNA: TGTGCCAGCAGCTTCTTGGACCCTTACGAGCAGTACTTC. Its translation is CASSFLDPYEQYF.

The chain recombines TRBV5-1 with TRBJ2-1; D is perhaps TRBD1 (5 bases). This CDR3 spans 15 amino acids. Trimming removed 0 bases at V and 8 bases at J, with 15 bases between. Germline loops: CDR1 SGHRS, CDR2 YFSETQ. The CDR3 here is CASSLGGRVSDEQFF. The CDR3 DNA sequence: TGCGCCAGCAGCTTGGGTGGCAGGGTATCCGATGAGCAGTTCTTC.

This clonotype occurred a few times. This chain connects TRBV6-5 to TRBJ2-3, with a possible D match to TRBD2 (5 bases). The CDR3 length is 12 residues. Trimming cost V 9 bases and J 6 bases, with 13 bases left between them. CDR1 MNHEY and CDR2 SVGAGI come from the germline V gene. The DNA of the CDR3 is TGTGCCAGTTTTGAGCGGAGCGATACGCAGTATTTT. Protein: CASFERSDTQYF.

This clonotype was recorded many times. J is TRBJ2-7 and V is TRBV29-1, with TRBD2 matching 10 bases. There are 18 residues in the CDR3. In germline, CDR1 is SQVTM, CDR2 ANQGSEA. V trimming: 2 bases; J trimming: 2 bases; junction bases outside the gene matches: 15. The CDR3 reads CSVEFASGRRGGTYEQYF. The DNA for the CDR3 is TGCAGCGTTGAATTCGCTAGCGGGAGACGGGGAGGAACCTACGAGCAGTACTTC.

Only a few counts were recorded for this clonotype. This sequence joins TRBV9 and TRBJ2-2; D not certain. Germline V gives CDR1 SGDLS, CDR2 YYNGEE. V gave up 2 bases and J gave up 9 bases, with 8 bases separating them. This CDR3 region has 12 residues. CDR3 DNA sequence: TGTGCCAGCAGCGTTAGGTCCCGGGAGCTGTTTTTT. Amino acid sequence: CASSVRSRELFF.

This chain connects TRBV20-1 to TRBJ2-7; 10 nucleotides agree with TRBD1. V shed 6 bases and J 4 bases; nucleotides not matched to a gene: 6. The CDR3 totals 13 residues. Germline V CDR1 and CDR2: DFQATT, SNEGSKA (reference sequence). The chain's CDR3 is CSALTGGSYEQYF. The CDR3, as DNA: TGCAGTGCCTTGACAGGGGGCTCTTACGAGCAGTACTTC.

The table lists this clonotype with a few counts. The CDR3 DNA reads as TGTGCCAGCAGCACTGGGCTCCGTGATGAGCAGTTCTTC. As protein: CASSTGLRDEQFF. The chain is built from TRBV7-9 and TRBJ2-1; no firm D call. The V end was cut by 5 bases, the J end by 8 bases, with 13 bases between. This CDR3 spans 13 amino acids. Germline values: CDR1 SEHNR, CDR2 FQNEAQ (reference sequence).

The chain recombines TRBV7-8 with TRBJ2-1, with no clear D. CDR1 is SGHVS, CDR2 FQNEAQ, per germline. The CDR3 loop spans 14 amino acids. Trimming removed 5 bases at V and 3 bases at J, with 11 bases between. This CDR3 reads CASSPRMLYNEQFF. The CDR3 DNA is TGTGCCAGCAGCCCGCGTATGCTCTACAATGAGCAGTTCTTC.

This clonotype is labeled medium-sized. The J gene is TRBJ2-1, the V gene TRBV7-9, with 10 bases aligning to TRBD1. Germline CDR1 is SEHNR and CDR2 is FQNEAQ (reference sequence). This CDR3 spans 14 amino acids. V trimming: 5 bases; J trimming: 6 bases; junction bases outside the gene matches: 4. In DNA, the CDR3 is TGTGCCAGCAGCCCATGGACAGGGGGCAATGAGCAGTTCTTC. Protein: CASSPWTGGNEQFF.

This chain links TRBV4-2 with TRBJ2-1; 11 bases are shared with TRBD2. CDR1 LGHNA and CDR2 YNFKEQ come from the germline V gene. V lost 1 base to trimming and J lost 4 bases; unmatched junction nucleotides: 9. The CDR3 has 18 residues. CDR3 sequence (DNA): TGTGCCAGCAGCCAAGCTAGCGGGGGGACCTCACGGTACAATGAGCAGTTCTTC. The encoded protein is CASSQASGGTSRYNEQFF.

V and J are TRBV29-1 and TRBJ2-7; 8 nucleotides agree with TRBD1. J was trimmed by 4 bases and V by 3 bases; bases with no gene match: 11. CDR3 length: 15 residues. Germline CDR1 is SQVTM and CDR2 is ANQGSEA. CDR3 amino acids: CSVEARGQDMYEQYF. The CDR3 nucleotides read TGCAGCGTTGAGGCTAGGGGACAGGACATGTACGAGCAGTACTTC.

CDR3: CASSQEVDFSYEQYF. CDR3 in DNA: TGTGCCAGCAGCCAAGAGGTGGACTTCTCCTACGAGCAGTACTTC. The V and J genes are TRBV4-2 and TRBJ2-7, with D perhaps TRBD2 (5 bases). The CDR3 spans 15 residues. Germline V gene lookup returns CDR1 LGHNA and CDR2 YNFKEQ. V was pared by 0 bases and J by 0 bases, with 9 bases between.

The chain couples TRBV4-1 to TRBJ2-1, with 7 nucleotides matching TRBD2. Germline values: CDR1 MGHRA, CDR2 YSYEKL. Trimming cost V 3 bases and J 1 base; bases outside gene matches: 6. CDR3 size: 16 residues. DNA for the CDR3: TGCGCCAGCAGCCAGGAGGGCGGGAGTTCCTACAATGAGCAGTTCTTC. Amino acids: CASSQEGGSSYNEQFF.